This T cell receptor (beta chain) came from a study of patients and donors after allogeneic stem cell transplantation. MiXCR was run by TCRdb on the RT-PCR reads, yielding one entry per CDR3 protein. In the table there are under 200,000 distinct CDR3 sequences, approximately 31% of which are singletons. This CDR3 comprises 14 residues. Germline V gene sequence: CDR1 DFQATT, CDR2 SNEGSKA (reference sequence). V lost 4 bases, J lost 0 bases, and 5 bases stayed unmatched. This chain links TRBV20-1 with TRBJ1-1; TRBD1 matches 7 bases. Sequencing was done on a sample of blood, either unsorted or a sorted T cell fraction (not recorded which). The origin of this receptor is a human donor who was either an allogeneic HSCT recipient or a stem cell or donor lymphocyte infusion donor (not recorded which). It is not recorded whose cells these are; they may come from a transplant donor. CDR3 sequence (DNA): TGCAGTGCTACAGACAGGGTCATGAACACTGAAGCTTTCTTT. Amino acid sequence: CSATDRVMNTEAFF.